This TCR beta chain derives from a study of T cells in Graves' hyperthyroidism and ophthalmopathy (dated by TCRdb to about 2019). Some background on the complete study: Peripheral blood was sampled at the time of initial diagnosis, prior to any treatment. The study also compared thyroid tissue and blood T-cell repertoires from several Graves' hyperthyroidism patients. Following sampling, methimazole starting at 30 mg daily was given to hyperthyroidism patients, and high-dose intravenous methylprednisolone was given to ophthalmopathy patients. The approximately 90 discovery patients were divided at random into training and test sets in a 7:3 ratio. TCR V-J signatures able to tell the groups apart were searched for in a discovery cohort of 95 or so patients, of whom roughly 42 had Graves' ophthalmopathy and roughly 59 had stable Graves' hyperthyroidism. Whether ophthalmopathy could be predicted prospectively was tested in an independent validation cohort made up of roughly 19 hyperthyroidism patients plus 17 patients who later progressed to ophthalmopathy. According to the paper, TCR Vbeta CDR3 sequencing was carried out on about 140 peripheral blood samples, which came from over 40 ophthalmopathy, around 74 hyperthyroidism and roughly 17 progressor patients. The investigation overall reported the following: Blood samples also contained most of the expanded thyroid clonotypes (frequency above 0.001), which suggests that blood repertoires may reflect thyroid immune responses. In validation, the model predicted progression to ophthalmopathy a median of about 6 months before onset, with roughly 68% sensitivity and almost 75% specificity. A model built on a 13 V-J signature distinguished ophthalmopathy from stable hyperthyroidism, reaching roughly 88% sensitivity and under 84% specificity in cross-validation and 80%/75% in testing. Sample size was not statistically predetermined, and blinding of investigators to group allocation was not performed.

At the junction V is shortened by 0 bases and J by 4 bases; bases outside the gene matches: 4. The CDR3 has 15 amino acids, counting the end cysteine and phenylalanine. Of the read, only the CDR3 DNA is kept; its 45 bases are in frame from base 1. CDR1 and CDR2 are drawn from the germline V gene (reference sequence): DFQATT, SNEGSKA. This clonotype was seen repeatedly, ten times or more. Which antigen it targets is not known. Within one base of it there is no much larger clone, and no base qualities were kept. Hyperthyroidism patients were newly diagnosed, had a disease duration of under 2 months, and were aged 18 to 65 years. Exclusion was applied to patients with uncontrolled infections, other autoimmune diseases, pregnancy or lactation. Diagnoses relied on clinical symptoms, serum thyroxine and TRAb, thyroid ultrasound and orbital computed tomography. Blood from progressor patients was drawn when they were first diagnosed with hyperthyroidism, before any ophthalmopathy symptoms appeared. PBMCs were separated from around 9.1 ml of fresh peripheral blood using Ficoll-Paque density gradient centrifugation. Progressor patients were first diagnosed with Graves' hyperthyroidism and then developed ophthalmopathy during follow-up. Total RNA was extracted using Trizol reagent, and RNA quality was assessed on an Agilent 2100 Bioanalyzer.

The TCR beta CDR3 regions were amplified from RNA transcripts. The first round of RT-PCR for the TCR CDR3 was performed with the HTBI primer set and the Qiagen OneStep RT-PCR kit. Libraries were constructed in a second round of multiplex PCR, after which size selection and purification were carried out. Libraries were sequenced paired-end with 100 bp reads on an Illumina HiSeq2000. The paper's processing steps were these. SOAPnuke was used to process the raw data, throwing out any read that contained adapters or uncalled bases, had a mean Phred below 15, or lacked an exact constant-primer or identifier match. High-quality paired reads were merged using COPE v1.2.5, and each unique nucleotide sequence was defined as a clonotype. Clonotypes were aligned to IMGT TRBV, TRBD and TRBJ reference segments using MiTCR v1.1. Analysis was restricted to V-J combinations with a frequency above 0.0001, which covered about 99% of repertoires. The TCS score was defined as F50 (clonal expansion) divided by E x V (chaos), with BLOSUM62-based TCRdist calculated between CDR3 peptides within each V-J. Welch's t-statistics and random forest reduced approximately 520 V-J features to 10 to 15, which were used in a naive Bayes classifier (R e1071). The public reads were reprocessed in TCRdb via fastp at Q25 and MiXCR, keeping in-frame beta chains. Here each entry gathers all rows of one CDR3 protein and keeps the most common genes and DNA. TCRdb's processing, not the study's, gives the V and J calls here. The sample table contains about 270,000 distinct CDR3 sequences; only one count was recorded for less than 30% of them. About 30% of the sample rests with the top ten.

The sequencing sample was made of blood. The chain joins TRBV20-1 to TRBJ2-5, and 11 junction bases match TRBD2. The sequence came from a man aged 40-50 years with Graves' hyperthyroidism that later progressed to Graves' ophthalmopathy. This receptor has the CDR3 CSARDGTSGGETQYF. The bases read TGCAGTGCTAGAGATGGGACTAGCGGAGGAGAGACCCAGTACTTC.